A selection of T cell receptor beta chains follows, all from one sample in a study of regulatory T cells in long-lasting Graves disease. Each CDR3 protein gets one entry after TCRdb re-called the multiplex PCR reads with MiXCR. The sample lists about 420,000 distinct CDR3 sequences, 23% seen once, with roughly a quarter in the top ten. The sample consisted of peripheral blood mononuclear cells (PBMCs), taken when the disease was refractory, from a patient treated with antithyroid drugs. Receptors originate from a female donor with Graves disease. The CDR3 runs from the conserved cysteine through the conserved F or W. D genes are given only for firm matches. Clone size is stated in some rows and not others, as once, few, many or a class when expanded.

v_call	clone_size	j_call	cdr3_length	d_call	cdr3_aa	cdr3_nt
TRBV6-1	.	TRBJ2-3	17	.	CASSELVGTGATDTQYF	TGTGCCAGCAGTGAATTAGTAGGGACGGGAGCCACAGATACGCAGTATTTT
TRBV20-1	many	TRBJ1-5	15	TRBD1	CSASSPGQDNQPQHF	TGCAGTGCTAGTAGCCCCGGACAGGACAATCAGCCCCAGCATTTT
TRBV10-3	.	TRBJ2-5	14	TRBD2	CAISGGGVQETQYF	TGTGCCATCAGTGGTGGGGGGGTCCAAGAGACCCAGTACTTC
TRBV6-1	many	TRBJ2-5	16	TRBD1	CASSQPGGSGEETQYF	TGTGCCAGCAGTCAACCAGGGGGCTCCGGTGAAGAGACCCAGTACTTC
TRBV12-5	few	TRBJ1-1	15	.	CASGLASMGDTEAFF	TGTGCTAGTGGTTTGGCCTCAATGGGAGACACTGAAGCTTTCTTT
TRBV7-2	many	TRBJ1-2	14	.	CASSLARRDYGYTF	TGTGCCAGCAGCTTAGCGCGTAGGGACTATGGCTACACCTTC
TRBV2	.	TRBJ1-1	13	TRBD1	CASRPGTGTEAFF	TGTGCCAGCAGACCCGGGACAGGGACTGAAGCTTTCTTT
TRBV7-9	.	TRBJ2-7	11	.	CASTYLDEQYF	TGTGCCAGCACCTACTTGGACGAGCAGTACTTC
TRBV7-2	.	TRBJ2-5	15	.	CASSLPGLSRETQYF	TGTGCCAGCAGCTTGCCGGGACTCTCAAGAGAAACCCAGTACTTC
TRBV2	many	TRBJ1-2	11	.	CASSELYGYTF	TGTGCCAGCAGTGAGTTATATGGCTACACCTTC
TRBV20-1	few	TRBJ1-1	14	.	CSAVYPVRNTEAFF	TGCAGTGCCGTCTATCCCGTTCGGAACACTGAAGCTTTCTTT
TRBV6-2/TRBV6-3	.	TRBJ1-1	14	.	CASSYDLPTGEAFF	TGTGCCAGCAGTTACGACTTACCAACAGGTGAAGCTTTCTTT
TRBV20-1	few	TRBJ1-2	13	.	CSARGGGLYGYTF	TGCAGTGCTAGAGGAGGCGGACTCTATGGCTACACCTTC
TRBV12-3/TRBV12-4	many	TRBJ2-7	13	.	CASSLGGVGEQYF	TGTGCCAGCAGTTTGGGGGGAGTAGGCGAGCAGTACTTC
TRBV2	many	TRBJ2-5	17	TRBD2	CASSVSGLAGGKETQYF	TGTGCCAGCAGTGTTAGCGGACTAGCGGGAGGAAAAGAGACCCAGTACTTC
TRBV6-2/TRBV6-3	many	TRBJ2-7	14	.	CASSSWGASYEQYF	TGTGCCAGCAGTTCCTGGGGGGCCTCCTACGAGCAGTACTTC
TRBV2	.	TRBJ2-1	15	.	CASSDPGLLYNEQFF	TGTGCCAGCAGTGACCCTGGACTTCTATACAATGAGCAGTTCTTC
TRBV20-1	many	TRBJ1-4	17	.	CSARTSAGESTNEKLFF	TGCAGTGCTAGGACCTCGGCGGGGGAGTCAACTAATGAAAAACTGTTTTTT
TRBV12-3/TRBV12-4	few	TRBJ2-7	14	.	CASSYQGLSYEQYF	TGTGCCAGCAGTTATCAGGGGCTTTCCTACGAGCAGTACTTC
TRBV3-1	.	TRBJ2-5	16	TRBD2	CASSLPTTSGQETQYF	TGTGCCAGCAGCCTTCCCACGACTAGCGGACAAGAGACCCAGTACTTC
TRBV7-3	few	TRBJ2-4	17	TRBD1	CARSLKRDSLYVNIQYF	TGTGCCCGCAGCCTAAAACGGGACAGTCTCTATGTGAACATTCAGTACTTC
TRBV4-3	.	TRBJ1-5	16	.	CASSQDSRSRNQPQHF	TGCGCCAGCAGCCAAGATAGCAGGAGCCGCAATCAGCCCCAGCATTTT
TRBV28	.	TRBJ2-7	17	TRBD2	CASSTAVGSGGSYEQYF	TGTGCCAGCAGTACCGCCGTGGGTAGCGGGGGGTCCTACGAGCAGTACTTC
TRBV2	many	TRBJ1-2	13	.	CASSEAPGGGYTF	TGTGCCAGCAGTGAAGCGCCCGGGGGTGGCTACACCTTC
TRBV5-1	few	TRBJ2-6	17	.	CASSSGTMRSGANVLTF	TGCGCCAGCAGCTCCGGGACAATGCGCTCTGGGGCCAACGTCCTGACTTTC
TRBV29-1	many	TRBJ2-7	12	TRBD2	CSVDGGGSSKYF	TGCAGCGTTGATGGCGGCGGGAGTTCAAAGTACTTC
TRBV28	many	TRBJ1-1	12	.	CASSSEISEAFF	TGTGCCAGCAGTTCCGAGATTTCTGAAGCTTTCTTT
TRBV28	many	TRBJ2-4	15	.	CASSPPRTSANIQYF	TGTGCCAGCAGCCCACCCCGGACGAGTGCAAACATTCAGTACTTC
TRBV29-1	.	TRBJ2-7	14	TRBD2	CSVVPREGSYEQYF	TGCAGCGTTGTACCGCGGGAGGGTTCCTACGAGCAGTACTTC
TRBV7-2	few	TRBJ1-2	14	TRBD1	CASSNQGALYGYTF	TGTGCCAGCAGCAACCAGGGGGCCCTATATGGCTACACCTTC
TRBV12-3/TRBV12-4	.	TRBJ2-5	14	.	CATSVSGVQETQYF	TGTGCCACCTCCGTTAGCGGAGTCCAAGAGACCCAGTACTTC
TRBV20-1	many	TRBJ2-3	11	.	CSARYADTQYF	TGCAGTGCTAGGTACGCAGATACGCAGTATTTT
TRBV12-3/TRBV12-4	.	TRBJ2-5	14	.	CASRLQGFRETQYF	TGTGCCAGCAGGCTACAGGGATTTAGAGAGACCCAGTACTTC
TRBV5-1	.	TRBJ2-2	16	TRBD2	CASSLGGTMNTGELFF	TGCGCCAGCAGCCTGGGGGGGACTATGAACACCGGGGAGCTGTTTTTT
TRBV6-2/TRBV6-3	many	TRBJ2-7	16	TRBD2	CASRGTSEGLSYEQYF	TGTGCCAGCAGAGGAACTAGCGAGGGATTGTCCTACGAGCAGTACTTC
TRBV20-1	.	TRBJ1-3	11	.	CSANSGNTIYF	TGCAGTGCCAACTCTGGAAACACCATATATTTT
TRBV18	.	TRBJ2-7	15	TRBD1	CASSQNPTGAYEQYF	TGTGCCAGCTCTCAAAACCCGACAGGGGCCTACGAGCAGTACTTC
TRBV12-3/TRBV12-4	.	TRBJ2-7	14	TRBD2	CASSLRTSRYEQYF	TGTGCCAGCAGTTTGCGGACTAGCAGATACGAGCAGTACTTC
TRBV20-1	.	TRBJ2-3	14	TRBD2	CSARSGVSTDTQYF	TGCAGTGCTAGAAGCGGGGTGAGCACAGATACGCAGTATTTT
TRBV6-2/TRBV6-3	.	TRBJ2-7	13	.	CASTGRRAGEQYF	TGTGCCAGCACAGGGAGAAGGGCGGGGGAGCAGTACTTC
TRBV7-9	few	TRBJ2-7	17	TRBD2	CASSFSLGGDDSYEQYF	TGTGCCAGCAGCTTCTCTCTGGGAGGGGACGACTCCTACGAGCAGTACTTC
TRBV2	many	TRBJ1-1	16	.	CASSDPPPRMNTEAFF	TGTGCCAGCAGTGACCCCCCCCCGAGGATGAACACTGAAGCTTTCTTT
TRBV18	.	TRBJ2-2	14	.	CASSPNKATGELFF	TGTGCCAGCTCACCTAACAAGGCCACCGGGGAGCTGTTTTTT
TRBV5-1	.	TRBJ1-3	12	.	CASSEEGNTIYF	TGCGCCAGCAGCGAGGAAGGGAACACCATATATTTT
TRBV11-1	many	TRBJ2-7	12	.	CASSQPGYEQYF	TGTGCCAGCAGCCAACCAGGGTACGAGCAGTACTTC